This T cell receptor beta chain derives from a study of response to subunit inactivated influenza vaccine. TCRdb reanalysed the RT-PCR reads using MiXCR and keeps one entry per CDR3 protein. The sample lists about 520,000 distinct CDR3 sequences, roughly 23% occurring once. Regarding the study as a whole: With each seasonal influenza vaccination, the authors suggested, few new T cells are recruited.

As to this clonotype: Its antigen is as yet unknown. At one boundary the junction diverges from the germline segment, which might be a read error.

Source: CD4+ T cells sorted from PBMCs, taken less than 6 days after vaccination. This receptor was taken from a man aged 45-65 years who received an inactivated influenza vaccine.

CDR3: CASRATGGNAGELFF. The CDR3 bases are TGTGCCAGCAGAGCCACAGGGGGGAACGCCGGGGAGCTGTTTTTT. The rearrangement joins TRBV3-1 to TRBJ2-2; 8 bases match TRBD1. CDR3 size: 15 residues. The V gene's germline CDR1 is LGHDT and CDR2 YNNKEL (reference sequence).